Following are 30 T cell receptor beta chains from one sample sequenced in a study of control samples from healthy donors and cancer patients. Only in-frame clones appear in the TCRdb table, and some are missing; sequencing was by immunoSEQ multiplex PCR. The table has 150,000 to 200,000 clones, about nine tenths seen once; the top ten hold about 1.6%. The sequencing sample was made of blood. These receptor sequences come from a woman aged 25 to 39 in good health.

This rearrangement joins TRBV3-1 (or the pseudogene TRBV3-2) to TRBJ2-3; D remains unclear. Per germline, CDR1 LGHDT and CDR2 YNNKEL (reference sequence). V was clipped by 0 bases and J by 1 base, with 11 bases between them. The CDR3 loop spans 16 amino acids. In DNA form, the CDR3 reads TGTGCCAGCAGCCAAGATCCGCAGTGGGGCACAGATACGCAGTATTTT. Protein: CASSQDPQWGTDTQYF.

The V call is TRBV6-2 or TRBV6-3, the J call TRBJ2-6, with D possibly being TRBD1 or TRBD2 (5 bases each). The V gene lost 2 bases and the J gene lost 4 bases, with 9 bases spanning the gap. Per the germline V gene, CDR1 is MNHEY and CDR2 is SVGEGT. The CDR3 has 15 residues. CDR3 amino acids: CASSYEGSGANVLTF. CDR3 nucleotides: TGTGCCAGCAGTTACGAGGGGTCGGGGGCCAACGTCCTGACTTTC.

This chain joins TRBV10-3 and TRBJ2-4; weak D call: TRBD2 (6 bases). This CDR3 has 15 amino acids. Per the germline V gene, CDR1 is ENHRY and CDR2 is SYGVKD. Trimming pared 4 bases from V and 8 bases from J, leaving 18 bases between. The CDR3 coding sequence is TGTGCCATCAGTGGAACGGGAGAGGGTGGGGACATTCAGTACTTC. As protein: CAISGTGEGGDIQYF.

V is TRBV28 and J is TRBJ1-2; tentatively, D is TRBD1 (6 bases). The CDR3 loop spans 15 amino acids. The V end lost 2 bases, the J end lost 4 bases, and 14 bases lay between the germline ends. CDR1 is MDHEN, CDR2 SYDVKM, per germline. The CDR3 DNA follows: TGTGCCAGCAGTTTAAGGGGGGGGCGCTTCTATGGCTACACCTTC. Protein sequence: CASSLRGGRFYGYTF.

This clone was recorded once. The chain joins TRBV5-1 to TRBJ2-3; 7 bases align to TRBD1. The length of the CDR3 is 14 residues. J gave up 5 bases and V 6 bases, and 9 bases lay outside the gene matches. Germline values: CDR1 SGHRS, CDR2 YFSETQ. In DNA, the CDR3 is TGCGCCAGCACGTTAGGGGGCGCGGTAGATACGCAGTATTTT. Protein: CASTLGGAVDTQYF.

This clone was seen a single time. Here the CDR3 reads CSGTSGGAVDTQYF. The CDR3 nucleotides read TGCAGCGGAACTAGCGGGGGGGCCGTAGATACGCAGTATTTT. The chain links TRBV29-1 to TRBJ2-3; TRBD2 aligns across 13 bases. J lost 5 bases, V lost 7 bases, and 6 bases had no gene match. The CDR3 is 14 amino acids. CDR1 and CDR2 (germline): SQVTM, ANQGSEA.

The sample holds one count of this clone. V is TRBV11-3 and J is TRBJ2-7; 7 nucleotides match TRBD1. V lost 7 bases, J lost 3 bases, and 9 bases stayed unmatched. The CDR3 contains 14 residues. The germline gives CDR1 SGHNT, CDR2 YENEEA. The CDR3 region is CASNRQGFDYEQYF. The CDR3 bases are TGTGCCAGCAACAGACAGGGATTCGACTACGAGCAGTACTTC.

V usage is TRBV5-6 and J usage is TRBJ2-5, with 8 bases lining up with TRBD2. J was trimmed by 5 bases and V by 1 base; bases with no gene match: 7. Germline V CDR1 and CDR2: SGHDT, YYEEEE. The CDR3 is made up of 15 amino acids. Here the CDR3 DNA reads TGTGCCAGCAGCTTGCGAGGACCGGGGGGGGAGACCCAGTACTTC. Translated, it gives CASSLRGPGGETQYF.

This rearrangement joins TRBV3-1 (or the pseudogene TRBV3-2) to TRBJ1-1; weak D call: TRBD1 (5 bases). CDR1 and CDR2 from the germline V gene are LGHDT and YNNKEL (reference sequence). This CDR3 comprises 14 residues. Trimming removed 1 base from V and 1 base from J, with 7 bases in between. DNA of the CDR3: TGTGCCAGCAGCCAAGGGGGGTCGAACACTGAAGCTTTCTTT. Translating gives CASSQGGSNTEAFF.

This clone has a handful of counts. V gene TRBV28 combines with J gene TRBJ2-4; 8 bases are a match to TRBD2. Germline V lookup: CDR1 MDHEN, CDR2 SYDVKM. The CDR3 is 12 amino acids. The V segment lost 7 bases and the J segment 9 bases; nucleotides outside the gene matches: 5. CDR3 sequence: CASTGGGGIQYF. DNA for the CDR3: TGTGCCAGCACCGGGGGGGGTGGCATTCAGTACTTC.

The J gene is TRBJ1-5, the V gene TRBV7-2; perhaps TRBD1 as D (5 bases). V was clipped by 0 bases and J by 2 bases, with 11 bases between them. The CDR3 totals 16 residues. CDR1 and CDR2 from the germline V gene are SGHTA and FQGNSA. The CDR3 here is CASSLAPGPGNQPQHF. The CDR3 DNA is TGTGCCAGCAGCTTAGCGCCGGGGCCTGGCAATCAGCCCCAGCATTTT.

This chain links TRBV12-3 or TRBV12-4 with TRBJ1-1; D unresolved. Trimming removed 3 bases at V and 0 bases at J, with 5 bases between. The CDR3 length is 13 residues. DNA for the CDR3: TGTGCCAGCAGTTTGTCCATGAACACTGAAGCTTTCTTT. Translated, it gives CASSLSMNTEAFF.

V usage is TRBV5-8 and J usage is TRBJ1-4; no clear D gene. The CDR3 is made up of 16 amino acids. V was clipped by 0 bases and J by 2 bases, with 11 bases between them. Looked up from germline, CDR1 is SGHTS and CDR2 is YDEGEE. CDR3 coding DNA: TGTGCCAGCAGCTTGGTTCTTGGGCAGACTAATGAAAAACTGTTTTTT. Its protein product is CASSLVLGQTNEKLFF.

The chain has TRBV2 and TRBJ2-5, with a weak D call TRBD1 (5 bases). CDR1 SNHLY and CDR2 FYNNEI come from the germline V gene. V lost 4 bases and J lost 1, with 7 bases in between. This CDR3 has 13 residues. CDR3 residues: CASSGQIQETQYF. The CDR3 bases are TGTGCCAGCAGTGGACAGATCCAAGAGACCCAGTACTTC.

The chain carries TRBV12-3 or TRBV12-4 and TRBJ1-1; 9 positions agree with TRBD1. This CDR3 region has 13 residues. J gave up 7 bases and V 3 bases, and 3 bases lay outside the gene matches. The CDR3 coding sequence is TGTGCCAGCAGTTTTGGGACAGGGAATGAAGCTTTCTTT. This translates into CASSFGTGNEAFF.

The CDR3 bases are TGTGCCAGTAGTCGACAGGGGGCGTCCTACGAGCAGTACTTC. It specifies CASSRQGASYEQYF. V gene TRBV19 combines with J gene TRBJ2-7; 10 bases are shared with TRBD1. V was pared by 5 bases and J by 1 base, with 2 bases of the junction left unmatched. Germline lookup yields CDR1 LNHDA and CDR2 SQIVND (reference sequence). This CDR3 has 14 amino acids.

This sequence joins TRBV6-5 and TRBJ2-1; 9 positions agree with TRBD1. This CDR3 region has 15 residues. CDR1 and CDR2 from the germline V gene are MNHEY and SVGAGI. V lost 0 bases and J lost 5; bases outside the gene matches: 2. The CDR3 reads CASSYSDRGHNEQFF. CDR3 bases: TGTGCCAGCAGTTACTCGGACAGGGGCCACAATGAGCAGTTCTTC.

This chain links TRBV5-6 with TRBJ2-5; D remains unclear. This CDR3 is 13 amino acids long. Germline CDR1 SGHDT, CDR2 YYEEEE. V was shortened by 3 bases and J by 0 bases, with 6 bases between the two germline ends. The CDR3 DNA sequence: TGTGCCAGCAGCTCGGCTAACCAAGAGACCCAGTACTTC. Translated: CASSSANQETQYF. The whole variable domain, filled in from reference TRBV5-6 and TRBJ2-5, reads DAGVTQSPTHLIKTRGQQVTLRCSPKSGHDTVSWYQQALGQGPQFIFQYYEEEERQRGNFPDRFSGHQFPNYSSELNVNALLLGDSALYLCASSSANQETQYFGPGTRLLVL.

This rearrangement joins TRBV6-4 to TRBJ2-2, with 8 nucleotides matching TRBD2. The CDR3 has 15 residues. Trimming cost V 4 bases and J 0 bases; bases outside gene matches: 1. CDR1 is MRHNA, CDR2 SNTAGT, per germline. CDR3 DNA: TGTGCCAGCAGTGCGGGAGGGCCGAACACCGGGGAGCTGTTTTTT. Translated, it gives CASSAGGPNTGELFF.

This chain links TRBV7-2 with TRBJ2-7; 16 positions agree with TRBD2. The V segment lost 5 bases and the J segment 7 bases; nucleotides outside the gene matches: 5. Germline V gene sequence: CDR1 SGHTA, CDR2 FQGNSA. This CDR3 spans 15 amino acids. For the CDR3, the DNA is TGTGCCAGCAGCCCCGGGACTAGCGGGAGGGGAGAGCAGTACTTC. Protein product: CASSPGTSGRGEQYF. The full variable domain, in which reference TRBV7-2 and TRBJ2-7 provide the parts outside the CDR3, is GAGVSQSPSNKVTEKGKDVELRCDPISGHTALYWYRQSLGQGLEFLIYFQGNSAPDKSGLPSDRFSAERTGGSVSTLTIQRTQQEDSAVYLCASSPGTSGRGEQYFGPGTRLTVT.

The V call is TRBV7-2, the J call TRBJ1-1; a weak D match, TRBD1 (5 bases). Germline-derived CDR1 and CDR2 are SGHTA and FQGNSA. The V and J ends lost 4 bases and 1 base respectively, with 7 bases between them. This CDR3 has 13 amino acids. The CDR3 loop is CASSYGQNTEAFF. The CDR3 bases are TGTGCCAGCAGCTACGGACAGAACACTGAAGCTTTCTTT.

This chain connects TRBV7-2 to TRBJ1-6, with 9 nucleotides matching TRBD1. From germline, CDR1 is SGHTA and CDR2 FQGNSA. Losses at the gene ends were 4 bases for V and 7 bases for J; bases not matched to a gene: 5. This CDR3 has 15 amino acids. The CDR3 region is CASSSDRGGNSPLHF. DNA for the CDR3: TGTGCCAGCAGCTCGGACAGGGGTGGGAATTCACCCCTCCACTTT.

The V call is TRBV7-3, the J call TRBJ1-2; 9 bases are shared with TRBD1. The germline gives CDR1 SGHTA, CDR2 FQGTGA. There are 16 residues in the CDR3. The ends lost 5 bases at V and 3 bases at J; junction bases unmatched: 10. The DNA of the CDR3 is TGTGCCAGCAGCCCCGACCCGGGACAGGGATACTATGGCTACACCTTC. This codes for CASSPDPGQGYYGYTF.

The chain has TRBV6-2 or TRBV6-3 and TRBJ2-7, with a possible D match to TRBD2 (6 bases). V was clipped by 0 bases and J by 5 bases, with 14 bases between them. This CDR3 contains 15 residues. Germline V gene lookup returns CDR1 MNHEY and CDR2 SVGEGT. CDR3 loop: CASSYSSGGGHEQYF. CDR3 in DNA: TGTGCCAGCAGTTACTCTAGCGGAGGAGGCCACGAGCAGTACTTC.

This chain connects TRBV11-3 to TRBJ2-3, with 8 positions matching TRBD2. J gave up 2 bases and V 0 bases, and 7 bases lay outside the gene matches. Germline V gene lookup returns CDR1 SGHNT and CDR2 YENEEA. CDR3 length equals 17 residues. Here the CDR3 DNA reads TGTGCCAGCAGCTTAGATCCGGCGGGGGGCAACACAGATACGCAGTATTTT. Encoded protein: CASSLDPAGGNTDTQYF.

The CDR3 is CASSEALTDYGYTF. The CDR3 DNA reads as TGTGCCAGCAGTGAAGCTCTAACAGATTATGGCTACACCTTC. The chain employs TRBV2 and TRBJ1-2; no clear D. V lost 0 bases and J lost 5, with 10 bases in between. Germline CDR1 reads SNHLY; CDR2 reads FYNNEI. This CDR3 comprises 14 residues.

The V gene is TRBV2, the J gene TRBJ1-4, with TRBD1 matching 8 bases. The J segment lost 0 bases and the V segment lost 7 bases, leaving 4 bases of the junction unmatched. Per the germline V gene, CDR1 is SNHLY and CDR2 is FYNNEI. This CDR3 has 15 residues. CDR3: CASILTGATNEKLFF. The CDR3 DNA follows: TGTGCCAGCATCCTGACAGGGGCAACTAATGAAAAACTGTTTTTT.

The genes are TRBV7-6 and TRBJ1-1, with 7 bases aligning to TRBD1. The V gene's germline CDR1 is SGHVS and CDR2 FNYEAQ. Trimming removed 0 bases from V and 5 bases from J; junction bases left unmatched: 3. The CDR3 extends over 14 amino acids. CDR3 sequence (DNA): TGTGCCAGCAGCTTAGCCCAGGGGGGAACTGAAGCTTTCTTT. It is translated as CASSLAQGGTEAFF. Together with reference TRBV7-6 and TRBJ1-1, the CDR3 gives the full variable domain: GAGVSQSPRYKVTKRGQDVALRCDPISGHVSLYWYRQALGQGPEFLTYFNYEAQQDKSGLPNDRFSAERPEGSISTLTIQRTEQRDSAMYRCASSLAQGGTEAFFGQGTRLTVV.

This clone showed up just once. The chain recombines TRBV6-1 with TRBJ1-2, with D perhaps TRBD1 (5 bases). There are 14 residues in the CDR3. Trimming stripped 0 bases from V and 3 bases from J, with 8 bases between. Germline lookup yields CDR1 MNHNS and CDR2 SASEGT. The CDR3 DNA is TGTGCCAGCAGTGAAGCGGCCAGGGACTATGGCTACACCTTC. It is translated as CASSEAARDYGYTF.

The CDR3 DNA sequence: TGTGCCAGCAGTATTGGGGGGGCTCCCTATGGCTACACCTTC. Translation gives CASSIGGAPYGYTF. The J gene is TRBJ1-2, the V gene TRBV2, with D possibly matching TRBD1 (6 bases). Trimming removed 5 bases at V and 4 bases at J, with 14 bases between. The germline CDR1 and CDR2 sequences are SNHLY and FYNNEI. This CDR3 comprises 14 residues. Based on the CDR3 plus reference TRBV2 and TRBJ1-2, the full variable domain is EPEVTQTPSHQVTQMGQEVILRCVPISNHLYFYWYRQILGQKVEFLVSFYNNEISEKSEIFDDQFSVERPDGSNFTLKIRSTKLEDSAMYFCASSIGGAPYGYTFGSGTRLTVV.